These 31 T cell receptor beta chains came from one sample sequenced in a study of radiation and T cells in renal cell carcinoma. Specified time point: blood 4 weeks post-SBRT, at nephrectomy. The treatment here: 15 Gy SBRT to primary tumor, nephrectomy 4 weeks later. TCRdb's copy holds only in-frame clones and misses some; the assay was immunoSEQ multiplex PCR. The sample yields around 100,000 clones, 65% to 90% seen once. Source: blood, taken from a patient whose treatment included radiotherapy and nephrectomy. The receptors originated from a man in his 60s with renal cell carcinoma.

The CDR3 DNA reads as TGTGCCAGCAGCTACGACAGGTTGGAAGGTCAGCCCCAGCATTTT. Translating gives CASSYDRLEGQPQHF. This rearrangement joins TRBV5-5 to TRBJ1-5, with D perhaps matching TRBD1 (6 bases). The CDR3 is made up of 15 amino acids. CDR1 SGHKS and CDR2 YYEKEE come from the germline V gene (reference sequence). V dropped 3 bases and J dropped 6 bases, with 16 bases sitting between them.

The CDR3 spells CASSSDVRTDTQYF. In DNA form, the CDR3 reads TGCGCCAGCAGTTCGGACGTACGCACAGATACGCAGTATTTT. V usage is TRBV10-1 and J usage is TRBJ2-3, with D uncertain. Germline V gives CDR1 WNHNN, CDR2 SYGVQD (reference sequence). The CDR3 extends over 14 amino acids. V shed 5 bases and J shed 1 base, with 10 bases lying between them.

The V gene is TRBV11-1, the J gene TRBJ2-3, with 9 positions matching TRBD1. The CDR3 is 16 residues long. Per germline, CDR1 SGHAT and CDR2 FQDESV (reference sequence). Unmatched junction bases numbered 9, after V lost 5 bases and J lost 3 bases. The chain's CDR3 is CASSPWDRARTDTQYF. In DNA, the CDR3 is TGTGCCAGCAGCCCCTGGGACAGGGCCCGAACAGATACGCAGTATTTT.

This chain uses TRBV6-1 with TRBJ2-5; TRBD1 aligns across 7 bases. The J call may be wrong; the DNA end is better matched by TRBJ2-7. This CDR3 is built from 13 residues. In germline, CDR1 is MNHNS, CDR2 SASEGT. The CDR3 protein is CATWGQPSYEQYF. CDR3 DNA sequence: TGTGCCACTTGGGGACAGCCATCCTACGAGCAGTACTTC.

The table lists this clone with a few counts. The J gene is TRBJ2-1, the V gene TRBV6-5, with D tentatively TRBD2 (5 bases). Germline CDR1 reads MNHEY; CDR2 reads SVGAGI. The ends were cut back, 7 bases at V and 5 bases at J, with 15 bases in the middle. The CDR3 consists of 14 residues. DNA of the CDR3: TGTGCCAGCAAGGCTAGCCTGGGGAACAATGAGCAGTTCTTC. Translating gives CASKASLGNNEQFF.

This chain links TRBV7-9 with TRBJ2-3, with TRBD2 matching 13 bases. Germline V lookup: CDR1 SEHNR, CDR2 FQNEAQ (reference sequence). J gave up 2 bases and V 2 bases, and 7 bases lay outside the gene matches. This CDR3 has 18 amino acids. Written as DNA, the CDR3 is TGTGCCAGCAGCTTACCCCCCGGGACTAGCGGGACCACAGATACGCAGTATTTT. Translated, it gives CASSLPPGTSGTTDTQYF.

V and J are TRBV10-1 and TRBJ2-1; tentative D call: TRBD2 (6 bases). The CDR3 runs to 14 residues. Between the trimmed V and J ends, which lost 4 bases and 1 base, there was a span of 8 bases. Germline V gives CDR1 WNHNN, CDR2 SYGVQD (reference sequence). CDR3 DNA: TGCGCCAGCAGTGGGGCGGGGTCCTACAATGAGCAGTTCTTC. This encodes CASSGAGSYNEQFF.

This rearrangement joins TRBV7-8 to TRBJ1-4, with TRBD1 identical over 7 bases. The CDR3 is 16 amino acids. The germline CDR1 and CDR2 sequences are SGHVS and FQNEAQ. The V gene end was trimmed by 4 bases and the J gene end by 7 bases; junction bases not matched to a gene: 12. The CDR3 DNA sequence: TGTGCCAGCAGCTACGGATACTCAGGGGGAACTGAAAAACTGTTTTTT. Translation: CASSYGYSGGTEKLFF.

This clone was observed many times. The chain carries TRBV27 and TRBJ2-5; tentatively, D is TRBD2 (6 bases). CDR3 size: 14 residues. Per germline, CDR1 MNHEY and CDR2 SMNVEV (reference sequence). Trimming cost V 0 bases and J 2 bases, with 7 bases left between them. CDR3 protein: CASSLSGGQETQYF. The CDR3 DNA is TGTGCCAGCAGTTTATCCGGGGGACAAGAGACCCAGTACTTC.

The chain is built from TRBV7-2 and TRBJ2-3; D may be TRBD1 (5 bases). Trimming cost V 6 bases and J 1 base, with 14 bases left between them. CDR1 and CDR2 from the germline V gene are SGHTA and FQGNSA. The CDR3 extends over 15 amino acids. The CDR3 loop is CASRPGIRRTDTQYF. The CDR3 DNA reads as TGTGCCAGCAGGCCAGGGATTAGACGCACAGATACGCAGTATTTT.

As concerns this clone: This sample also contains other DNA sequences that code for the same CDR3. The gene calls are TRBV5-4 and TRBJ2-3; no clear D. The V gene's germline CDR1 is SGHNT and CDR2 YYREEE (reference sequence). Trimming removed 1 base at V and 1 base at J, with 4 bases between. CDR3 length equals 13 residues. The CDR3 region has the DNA TGTGCCAGCAGCTTGCCGGGCACAGATACGCAGTATTTT. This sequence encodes CASSLPGTDTQYF.

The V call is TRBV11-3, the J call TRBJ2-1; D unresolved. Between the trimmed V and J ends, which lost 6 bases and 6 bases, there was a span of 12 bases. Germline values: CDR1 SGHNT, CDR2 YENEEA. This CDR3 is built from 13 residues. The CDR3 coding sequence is TGTGCCAGCAGTGACGGACCAACCAATGAGCAGTTCTTC. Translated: CASSDGPTNEQFF.

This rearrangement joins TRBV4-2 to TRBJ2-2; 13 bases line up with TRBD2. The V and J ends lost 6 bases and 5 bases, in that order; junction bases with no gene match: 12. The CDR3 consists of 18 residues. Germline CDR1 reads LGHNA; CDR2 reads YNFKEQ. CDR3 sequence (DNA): TGTGCCAGCAGTCTTCACCAGGGACTAGCGGGATCGACCGGGGAGCTGTTTTTT. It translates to CASSLHQGLAGSTGELFF.

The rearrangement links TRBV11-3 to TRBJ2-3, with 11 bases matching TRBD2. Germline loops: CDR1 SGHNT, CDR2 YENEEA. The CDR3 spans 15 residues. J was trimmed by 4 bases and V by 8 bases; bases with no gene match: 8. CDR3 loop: CASSKTSGISDTQYF. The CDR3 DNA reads TGTGCCAGCTCGAAGACTAGCGGGATATCAGATACGCAGTATTTT.

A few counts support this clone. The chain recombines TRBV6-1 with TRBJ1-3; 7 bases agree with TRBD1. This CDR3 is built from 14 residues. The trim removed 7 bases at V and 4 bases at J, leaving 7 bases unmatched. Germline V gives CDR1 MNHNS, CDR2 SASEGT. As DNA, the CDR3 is TGTGCCAGCATCGTAGACAGGGTCGGAAACACCATATATTTT. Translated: CASIVDRVGNTIYF.

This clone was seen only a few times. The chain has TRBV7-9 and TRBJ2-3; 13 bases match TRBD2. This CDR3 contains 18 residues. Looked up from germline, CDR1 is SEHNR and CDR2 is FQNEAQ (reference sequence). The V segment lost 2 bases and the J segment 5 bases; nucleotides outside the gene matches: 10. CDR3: CASSLNPRTSGSQDTQYF. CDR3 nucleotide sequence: TGTGCCAGCAGCTTAAATCCCCGGACTAGCGGGAGTCAAGATACGCAGTATTTT. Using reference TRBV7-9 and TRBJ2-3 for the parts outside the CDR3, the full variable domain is DTGVSQNPRHKITKRGQNVTFRCDPISEHNRLYWYRQTLGQGPEFLTYFQNEAQLEKSRLLSDRFSAERPKGSFSTLEIQRTEQGDSAMYLCASSLNPRTSGSQDTQYFGPGTRLTVL.

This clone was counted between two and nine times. The CDR3 DNA follows: TGTGCCAGCAGCTTATGGGGCACCGGGGAGCTGTTTTTT. As protein: CASSLWGTGELFF. This chain links TRBV5-6 with TRBJ2-2; no firm D call. Trimming removed 2 bases at V and 4 bases at J, with 6 bases between. Germline V gene sequence: CDR1 SGHDT, CDR2 YYEEEE. This CDR3 region has 13 residues.

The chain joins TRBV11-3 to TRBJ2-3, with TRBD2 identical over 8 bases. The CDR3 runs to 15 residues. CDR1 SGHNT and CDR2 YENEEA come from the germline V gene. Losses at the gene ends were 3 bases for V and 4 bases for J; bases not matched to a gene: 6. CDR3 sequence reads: CASSFQAGEADTQYF. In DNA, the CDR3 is TGTGCCAGCAGCTTCCAAGCGGGAGAAGCAGATACGCAGTATTTT.

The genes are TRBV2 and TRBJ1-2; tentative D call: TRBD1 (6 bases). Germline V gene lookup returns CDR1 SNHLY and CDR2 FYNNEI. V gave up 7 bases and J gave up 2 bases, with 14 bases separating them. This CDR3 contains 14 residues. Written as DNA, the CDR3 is TGTGCCAGCAATGGGCAGGGGAGCAACTATGGCTACACCTTC. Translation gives CASNGQGSNYGYTF.

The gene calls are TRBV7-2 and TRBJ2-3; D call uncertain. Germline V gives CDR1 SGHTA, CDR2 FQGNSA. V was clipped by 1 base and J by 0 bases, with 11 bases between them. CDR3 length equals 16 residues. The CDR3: CASSLEAYSSTDTQYF. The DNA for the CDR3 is TGTGCCAGCAGCTTAGAGGCCTATTCTAGCACAGATACGCAGTATTTT.

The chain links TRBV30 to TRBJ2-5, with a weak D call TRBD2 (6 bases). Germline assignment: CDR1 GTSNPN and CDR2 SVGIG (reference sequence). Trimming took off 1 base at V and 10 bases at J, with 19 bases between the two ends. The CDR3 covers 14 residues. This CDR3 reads CAWSEGLAPGDQYF. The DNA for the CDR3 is TGTGCCTGGAGTGAGGGCCTGGCTCCGGGGGACCAGTACTTC.

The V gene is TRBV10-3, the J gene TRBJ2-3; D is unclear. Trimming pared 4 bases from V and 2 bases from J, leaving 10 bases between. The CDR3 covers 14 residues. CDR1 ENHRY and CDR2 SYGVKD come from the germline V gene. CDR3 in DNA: TGTGCCATCAGTGGAGCCCTACCCACAGATACGCAGTATTTT. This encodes CAISGALPTDTQYF.

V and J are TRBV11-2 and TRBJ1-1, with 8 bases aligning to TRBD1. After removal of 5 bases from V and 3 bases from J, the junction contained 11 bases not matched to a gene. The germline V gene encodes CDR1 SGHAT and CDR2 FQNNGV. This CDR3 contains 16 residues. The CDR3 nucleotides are TGTGCCAGCAGCCTAAAGCAGGGGGCGACGGACACTGAAGCTTTCTTT. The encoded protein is CASSLKQGATDTEAFF.

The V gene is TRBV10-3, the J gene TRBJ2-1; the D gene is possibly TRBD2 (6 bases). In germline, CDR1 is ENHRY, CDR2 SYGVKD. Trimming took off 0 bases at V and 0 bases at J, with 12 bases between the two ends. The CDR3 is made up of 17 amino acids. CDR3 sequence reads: CAISESADGSSYNEQFF. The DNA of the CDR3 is TGTGCCATCAGTGAGTCAGCGGACGGGAGCTCCTACAATGAGCAGTTCTTC.

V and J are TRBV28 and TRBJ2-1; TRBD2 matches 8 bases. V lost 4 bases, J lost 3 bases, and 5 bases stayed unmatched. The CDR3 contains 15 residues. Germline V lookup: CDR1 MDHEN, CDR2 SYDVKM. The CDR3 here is CASSSRLAYYNEQFF. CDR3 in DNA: TGTGCCAGCAGTTCCAGACTAGCGTACTACAATGAGCAGTTCTTC.

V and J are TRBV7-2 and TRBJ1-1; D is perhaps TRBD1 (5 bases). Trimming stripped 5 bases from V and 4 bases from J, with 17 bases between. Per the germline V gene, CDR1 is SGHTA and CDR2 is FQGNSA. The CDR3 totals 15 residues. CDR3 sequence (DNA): TGTGCCAGCAGCGAGAGTTATGGGGCTGGCACTGAAGCTTTCTTT. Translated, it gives CASSESYGAGTEAFF. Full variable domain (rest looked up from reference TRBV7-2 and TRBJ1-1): GAGVSQSPSNKVTEKGKDVELRCDPISGHTALYWYRQSLGQGLEFLIYFQGNSAPDKSGLPSDRFSAERTGGSVSTLTIQRTQQEDSAVYLCASSESYGAGTEAFFGQGTRLTVV.

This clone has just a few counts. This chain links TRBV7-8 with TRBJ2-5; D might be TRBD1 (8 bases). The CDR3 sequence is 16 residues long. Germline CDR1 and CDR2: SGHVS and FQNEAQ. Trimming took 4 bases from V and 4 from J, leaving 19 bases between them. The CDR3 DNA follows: TGTGCCAGCAGCTCCACTCGACAGGGGAGGGGAGAGACCCAGTACTTC. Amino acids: CASSSTRQGRGETQYF.

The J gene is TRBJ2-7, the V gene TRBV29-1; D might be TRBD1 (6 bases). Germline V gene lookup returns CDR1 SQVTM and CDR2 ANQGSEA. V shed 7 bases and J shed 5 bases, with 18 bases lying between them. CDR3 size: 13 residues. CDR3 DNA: TGCAGCGCCCACGTGCCCCACAGGGACGAGCAGTACTTC. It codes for CSAHVPHRDEQYF.

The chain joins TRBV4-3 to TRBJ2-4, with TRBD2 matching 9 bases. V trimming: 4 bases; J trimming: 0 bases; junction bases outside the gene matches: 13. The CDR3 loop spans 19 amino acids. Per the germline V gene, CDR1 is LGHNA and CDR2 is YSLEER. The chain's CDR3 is CASSPKRGEGRLAKNIQYF. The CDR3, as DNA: TGCGCCAGCAGCCCCAAGCGGGGGGAGGGACGTCTAGCCAAAAACATTCAGTACTTC.

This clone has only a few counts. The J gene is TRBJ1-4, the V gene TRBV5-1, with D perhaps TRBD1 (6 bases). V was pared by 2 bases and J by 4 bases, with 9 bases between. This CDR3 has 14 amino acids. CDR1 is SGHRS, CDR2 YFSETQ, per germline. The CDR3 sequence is CASSFGTRNEKLFF. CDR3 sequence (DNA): TGCGCCAGCAGCTTTGGGACACGTAATGAAAAACTGTTTTTT.

CDR3 loop: CASSYSGQGTGELFF. In DNA form, the CDR3 reads TGTGCCAGCAGTTACTCGGGACAGGGTACCGGGGAGCTGTTTTTT. The chain links TRBV6-6 to TRBJ2-2; 9 bases match TRBD1. Germline trimming cut 0 bases from V and 5 bases from J; bases unmatched to any gene: 1. The CDR3 is made up of 15 amino acids. Germline V lookup: CDR1 MNHNY, CDR2 SVGAGI (reference sequence).